The 24 T cell receptor beta chains reported below all come from one sample, sequenced in a study of T cell repertoires in cytomegalovirus infection. MiXCR, run by TCRdb on the reads, gives a single entry per CDR3 protein. The repertoire includes fewer than 650,000 distinct CDR3 sequences, 40% of them detected once, and around 46% sits in the top ten. For these TCRs, the target antigens are not known. This specimen was cultured PBMCs, taken from culture after CMV antigen stimulation. These receptor sequences come from a human donor in good health (CMV status not recorded). Some clones in this sample may be carry-over from other donors' samples.

There are a few counts of this clonotype. Here the CDR3 reads CASSRGLADLNEQFF. The CDR3 nucleotides are TGTGCCAGCAGCCGGGGACTAGCGGACCTCAATGAGCAGTTCTTC. The V and J genes are TRBV7-8 and TRBJ2-1; 11 nucleotides match TRBD2. This CDR3 has 15 amino acids. Germline V gene lookup returns CDR1 SGHVS and CDR2 FQNEAQ. The ends lost 5 bases at V and 6 bases at J; junction bases unmatched: 6.

This clonotype was recorded at least ten times. The V call is TRBV7-2, the J call TRBJ2-5; 9 bases line up with TRBD1. The trim removed 1 base at V and 5 bases at J, leaving 8 bases unmatched. Germline CDR1 is SGHTA and CDR2 is FQGNSA. The CDR3 length is 16 residues. CDR3 bases: TGTGCCAGCAGCTTAGTAACGACAGGGGGTTGGGAGACCCAGTACTTC. Its translation: CASSLVTTGGWETQYF.

The chain uses TRBV6-1 and TRBJ2-1, with 10 bases fitting TRBD2. Trimming took 5 bases from V and 2 from J; bases not matched to a gene: 6. Germline CDR1 and CDR2: MNHNS and SASEGT. This CDR3 has 16 residues. The CDR3, as DNA: TGTGCCAGCAGTCTTAAGCGGGGGGGGGCCTACAATGAGCAGTTCTTC. It translates to CASSLKRGGAYNEQFF.

V gene TRBV7-9 combines with J gene TRBJ1-2; 11 positions match TRBD1. Germline trimming cut 2 bases from V and 7 bases from J; bases unmatched to any gene: 6. Germline CDR1 reads SEHNR; CDR2 reads FQNEAQ (reference sequence). The CDR3 is made up of 15 amino acids. CDR3 nucleotide sequence: TGTGCCAGCAGCTTATTTGGACAGGGGGCTGGTGGCTACACCTTC. Its protein product is CASSLFGQGAGGYTF. The entire variable domain, with the rest obtained from reference TRBV7-9 and TRBJ1-2, is as follows: DTGVSQNPRHKITKRGQNVTFRCDPISEHNRLYWYRQTLGQGPEFLTYFQNEAQLEKSRLLSDRFSAERPKGSFSTLEIQRTEQGDSAMYLCASSLFGQGAGGYTFGSGTRLTVV.

This rearrangement joins TRBV19 to TRBJ2-7; TRBD1 matches at 10 bases. The germline gives CDR1 LNHDA, CDR2 SQIVND (reference sequence). With V trimmed by 7 bases and J by 2 bases, 8 bases remained unmatched. The CDR3 consists of 15 residues. DNA of the CDR3: TGTGCCAGTATCCCGGGACAGGGGTCCCCCTACGAGCAGTACTTC. Its protein is CASIPGQGSPYEQYF.

This chain uses TRBV19 with TRBJ2-2, with D uncertain. Trimming shortened V by 6 bases and J by 1 base, and 12 bases separated the two germline ends. The CDR3 extends over 15 amino acids. Looked up from germline, CDR1 is LNHDA and CDR2 is SQIVND (reference sequence). CDR3 DNA sequence: TGTGCCAGTAGAAGCGATCTAGTGAACACCGGGGAGCTGTTTTTT. Translated, it gives CASRSDLVNTGELFF.

This clonotype has more than one count but fewer than ten. The CDR3 protein is CASGLGTSGPYEQYF. CDR3 coding DNA: TGTGCTAGTGGTTTGGGGACTAGCGGTCCCTACGAGCAGTACTTC. The V call is TRBV12-5, the J call TRBJ2-7, with TRBD2 matching 10 bases. This CDR3 region has 15 residues. CDR1 and CDR2 from the germline V gene are LGHNT and FRNRAP. V lost 1 base to trimming and J lost 2 bases; unmatched junction nucleotides: 2.

The chain is built from TRBV7-2 and TRBJ2-7; 8 positions agree with TRBD2. This CDR3 spans 15 amino acids. Germline assignment: CDR1 SGHTA and CDR2 FQGNSA. V trimming: 5 bases; J trimming: 2 bases; junction bases outside the gene matches: 8. The CDR3 loop reads CASSPTGGGTYEQYF. DNA of the CDR3: TGTGCCAGCAGCCCAACCGGGGGGGGGACCTACGAGCAGTACTTC.

This clonotype turned up a few times. The rearrangement uses TRBV6-1 and TRBJ2-6, with 7 bases aligning to TRBD1. Germline V CDR1 and CDR2: MNHNS, SASEGT. Germline trimming cut 4 bases from V and 0 bases from J; bases unmatched to any gene: 6. The CDR3 totals 17 residues. This chain's CDR3 is CASSGGQTLSGANVLTF. In DNA, the CDR3 is TGTGCCAGCAGTGGGGGACAGACCCTCTCTGGGGCCAACGTCCTGACTTTC.

This clonotype appeared a few times. V gene TRBV3-1 combines with J gene TRBJ1-1; D not resolved. Germline loops: CDR1 LGHDT, CDR2 YNNKEL (reference sequence). This CDR3 spans 12 amino acids. Deletions cut 5 bases from V and 4 bases from J, with 8 bases between. This CDR3 is CASSGFSTEAFF. In DNA, the CDR3 is TGTGCCAGCAGCGGGTTTAGCACTGAAGCTTTCTTT.

The chain uses TRBV7-2 and TRBJ2-1, with D hard to call. Germline loops: CDR1 SGHTA, CDR2 FQGNSA. This CDR3 has 13 residues. With 5 bases removed from V and 9 bases from J, the gap between germline ends came to 14 bases. The CDR3 region is CASSPNELGEQFF. The DNA for the CDR3 is TGTGCCAGCAGCCCTAACGAGCTTGGTGAGCAGTTCTTC.

This clonotype was detected ten times or more. The V call is TRBV7-6, the J call TRBJ2-1; 14 positions agree with TRBD2. V shed 4 bases and J 4 bases; nucleotides not matched to a gene: 3. CDR3 length: 16 amino acids. CDR1 SGHVS and CDR2 FNYEAQ come from the germline V gene. As DNA, the CDR3 is TGTGCCAGCAGCTCCAGACTAGCGGGAGGGTACAATGAGCAGTTCTTC. Translated: CASSSRLAGGYNEQFF.

The chain carries TRBV5-4 and TRBJ2-2; weak D call: TRBD2 (5 bases). The germline V gene has CDR1 SGHNT and CDR2 YYREEE (reference sequence). Between the trimmed V and J ends, which lost 5 bases and 0 bases, there was a span of 14 bases. The CDR3 is made up of 16 amino acids. The CDR3 DNA is TGTGCCAGCAGTCCAATGGGGAGACCGAACACCGGGGAGCTGTTTTTT. Its protein product is CASSPMGRPNTGELFF.

The chain carries TRBV12-3 or TRBV12-4 and TRBJ1-1, with TRBD1 identical over 7 bases. CDR3 length equals 16 residues. V was clipped by 3 bases and J by 5 bases; unmatched bases: 12. CDR3: CASSLGQSFMGTEAFF. For the CDR3, the DNA is TGTGCCAGCAGTTTGGGACAGTCCTTTATGGGAACTGAAGCTTTCTTT.

The chain combines TRBV5-1 with TRBJ1-1; a possible D gene is TRBD1 (5 bases). Deletions cut 7 bases from V and 8 bases from J, with 27 bases between. The CDR3 sequence is 16 residues long. CDR1 is SGHRS, CDR2 YFSETQ, per germline. The CDR3 is CASSERMTGTVLEAFF. The CDR3 nucleotides are TGCGCCAGCTCCGAAAGAATGACCGGGACGGTACTAGAAGCTTTCTTT.

The chain couples TRBV6-2 or TRBV6-3 to TRBJ1-5; TRBD1 is a possible D gene (5 bases). The CDR3 has 16 amino acids. Germline lookup yields CDR1 MNHEY and CDR2 SVGEGT. V was clipped by 2 bases and J by 7 bases, with 18 bases between them. The CDR3 DNA reads as TGTGCCAGCAGTTACACGCAGGGACTAACAGGCCAGCCCCAGCATTTT. This encodes CASSYTQGLTGQPQHF.

The chain links TRBV20-1 to TRBJ2-5; 7 bases map to TRBD2. This CDR3 contains 14 residues. The J segment lost 1 base and the V segment lost 1 base, leaving 3 bases of the junction unmatched. Germline V gene sequence: CDR1 DFQATT, CDR2 SNEGSKA (reference sequence). CDR3 protein: CSARGLAVQETQYF. The CDR3 DNA follows: TGCAGTGCTAGAGGGCTAGCGGTCCAAGAGACCCAGTACTTC.

The chain uses TRBV12-3 or TRBV12-4 and TRBJ1-1; TRBD1 matches 9 bases. The CDR3 is 13 amino acids. V lost 8 bases, J lost 6 bases, and 7 bases stayed unmatched. DNA for the CDR3: TGTGCCAGCGGAGTCCGGGACAGGGCTGAAGCTTTCTTT. Translated, it gives CASGVRDRAEAFF.

The chain employs TRBV7-4 and TRBJ2-5; the D gene could be TRBD1 or TRBD2 (6 bases each). The length of the CDR3 is 14 residues. V shed 7 bases and J shed 1 base, with 13 bases lying between them. Germline assignment: CDR1 SGHVT and CDR2 SQSDAQ. CDR3 sequence reads: CASKGGLAQETQYF. CDR3 DNA: TGTGCCAGCAAGGGGGGACTTGCCCAAGAGACCCAGTACTTC.

The V gene is TRBV4-3, the J gene TRBJ1-6; D not certain. V was pared by 3 bases and J by 5 bases, with 8 bases between. The CDR3 spans 14 residues. CDR1 is LGHNA, CDR2 YSLEER, per germline. CDR3 protein: CASSHLSNNSPLHF. In DNA form, the CDR3 reads TGCGCCAGCAGCCACCTTTCGAATAATTCACCCCTCCACTTT.

This clonotype appeared a few times. The chain joins TRBV7-2 to TRBJ2-1, with a possible D match to TRBD1 (5 bases). Germline V CDR1 and CDR2: SGHTA, FQGNSA. The CDR3 runs 16 residues. The V end was cut by 3 bases, the J end by 4 bases, with 16 bases between. The CDR3, as DNA: TGTGCCAGCAGCTTTCAGCTAGGGGCAGGGTACAATGAGCAGTTCTTC. Translation: CASSFQLGAGYNEQFF.

The chain links TRBV7-8 to TRBJ1-1, with unresolved D. This CDR3 has 13 residues. CDR1 SGHVS and CDR2 FQNEAQ come from the germline V gene. V lost 3 bases to trimming and J lost 4 bases, with 9 bases between them. CDR3 sequence: CASSLSGITEAFF. In DNA form, the CDR3 reads TGTGCCAGCAGCTTGTCTGGGATCACTGAAGCTTTCTTT.

The gene calls are TRBV6-6 and TRBJ2-5; 7 bases are a match to TRBD1. Germline V CDR1 and CDR2: MNHNY, SVGAGI (reference sequence). The CDR3 consists of 14 residues. The CDR3 reads CPREPQGDQETQYF. DNA of the CDR3: TGTCCAAGGGAACCTCAGGGGGATCAAGAGACCCAGTACTTC.

DNA for the CDR3: TGTGCCAGCAGCTTAGGGGATTCACCCAGCACAGATACGCAGTATTTT. Protein product: CASSLGDSPSTDTQYF. The V call is TRBV7-4, the J call TRBJ2-3; unclear D gene. CDR3 size: 16 residues. Trimming stripped 1 base from V and 0 bases from J, with 11 bases between. CDR1 SGHVT and CDR2 SQSDAQ come from the germline V gene. Looking up the rest from reference TRBV7-4 and TRBJ2-3 gives the full variable domain: GAGVSQSPRYKVAKRGRDVALRCDSISGHVTLYWYRQTLGQGSEVLTYSQSDAQRDKSGRPSGRFSAERPERSVSTLKIQRTEQGDSAVYLCASSLGDSPSTDTQYFGPGTRLTVL.